This is a list of T cell receptor beta chains from one sample in a study of blood T cell repertoires in COVID-19. TCRdb's table, derived via immunoSEQ multiplex PCR, lists solely in-frame clones and lacks some. The sample holds 150,000 to 200,000 clones, around 79% seen once. Source material: peripheral blood. These receptors were collected from a woman aged 70-85 years with acute or convalescent COVID-19. The CDR3 runs from the conserved cysteine through the conserved F or W. A D gene is named only where the DNA matches it firmly. Size is stated for part of the rows, as once, few or many counts, or as a class when the clone is expanded.

J,V,D,size,DNA,CDR3
TRBJ1-2,TRBV3-1/TRBV3-2,-,-,TGTGCCAGCAGCCACGCCCGGGGCTATGGCTACACCTTC,CASSHARGYGYTF
TRBJ1-5,TRBV19,-,many,TGTGCCAGTGACCCGGGGGGACGGAGGCAGCCCCAGCATTTT,CASDPGGRRQPQHF
TRBJ1-3,TRBV30,-,-,TGTGCCTGGAGCGGGAGCTCTGGAAACACCATATATTTT,CAWSGSSGNTIYF
TRBJ1-5,TRBV27,-,-,TGTGCCAGCAGTTTATCGGATGGAGGGCTAAATCAGCCCCAGCATTTT,CASSLSDGGLNQPQHF
TRBJ1-2,TRBV7-2,-,-,TGTGCCAGCAGCTTAAGGGTTAGGGGGGGTGGCTACACCTTC,CASSLRVRGGGYTF
TRBJ2-5,TRBV9,TRBD1,-,TGTGCCAGCAGCACTCGGACAGGGGGTTGGGAGACCCAGTACTTC,CASSTRTGGWETQYF
TRBJ2-2,TRBV7-8,TRBD2,-,TGTGCCAGCAGGTTAACTAGCGGGAGGGCCGTTGACGGGGAGCTGTTTTTT,CASRLTSGRAVDGELFF
TRBJ1-4,TRBV3-1/TRBV3-2,-,-,TGTGCCAGCAGCCAAGAGACAGGAGCGCGGCTGTTTTTT,CASSQETGARLFF
TRBJ2-5,TRBV18,-,-,TGTGCCAGCTCACCACCGCTAGCCCAAGAGACCCAGTACTTC,CASSPPLAQETQYF
TRBJ2-3,TRBV28,TRBD2,-,TGTGCCAGCGATCCGGCGGGAGTCTCTGACTTAAGCACAGATACGCAGTATTTT,CASDPAGVSDLSTDTQYF
TRBJ1-1,TRBV6-4,-,-,TGTGCCAGCAGTGACCCTGGGGGCGAAGCTTTCTTT,CASSDPGGEAFF
TRBJ1-1,TRBV5-1,-,-,TGCGCCAGCAGCATAGGGACAACCCTGAACACTGAAGCTTTCTTT,CASSIGTTLNTEAFF
TRBJ1-6,TRBV10-1,-,-,TGCGCCAGCAGTTGGGACATTGGATCTTCACCCCTCCACTTT,CASSWDIGSSPLHF
TRBJ2-1,TRBV7-9,-,few,TGTGCCAGCAGCTTTACCTCCGTGCGACAGGCCCTCCTCGGGGAGCAGTTCTTC,CASSFTSVRQALLGEQFF
TRBJ2-1,TRBV11-3,TRBD2,-,TGTGCCAGCAGCTTGTATAGCGGGAGAAGCTCCTACAATGAGCAGTTCTTC,CASSLYSGRSSYNEQFF
TRBJ1-2,TRBV3-1/TRBV3-2,-,-,TGTGCCAGCAGCCCATACAGGGCCAAAGGCTATGGCTACACCTTC,CASSPYRAKGYGYTF
TRBJ2-2,TRBV19,TRBD1,-,TGTGCCAGTAGTACAGACAGGGTGAACACCGGGGAGCTGTTTTTT,CASSTDRVNTGELFF
TRBJ2-5,TRBV30,-,-,TGTGCCTGGAGTCGGGGGATACAAGAGACCCAGTACTTC,CAWSRGIQETQYF
TRBJ2-1,TRBV3-1/TRBV3-2,-,-,TGTGCCAGCAGCCAAGACCTACCCAGAACAGTTAACTCCTACAATGAGCAGTTCTTC,CASSQDLPRTVNSYNEQFF
TRBJ2-4,TRBV19,TRBD1,-,TGTGCCAGTAGTCCCGGGACAGGGCGCATGGGGGTTCAGTACTTC,CASSPGTGRMGVQYF
TRBJ2-1,TRBV20-1,TRBD2,-,TGCAGTGCTAGTCTCTTCCCCCTAGCGGGATCTACTGAGCAGTTCTTC,CSASLFPLAGSTEQFF
TRBJ1-2,TRBV6-5,-,-,TGTGCCAGCGCGACACTCGATAATAACTATGGCTACACCTTC,CASATLDNNYGYTF
TRBJ1-2,TRBV5-1,-,-,TGCGCCAGCGCATACCGGGACACCTATGGCTACACCTTC,CASAYRDTYGYTF
TRBJ1-2,TRBV19,-,-,TGTGCCAGTAGTCGTGGACAAAGACTGACAAACTCTGGCTACACCTTC,CASSRGQRLTNSGYTF
TRBJ2-5,TRBV3-1/TRBV3-2,-,few,TGTGCCAGCAGCAAACAGGGACAAGAGACCCAGTACTTC,CASSKQGQETQYF
TRBJ1-1,TRBV19,-,-,TGTGCCAGTAGTATGGGGGCAGGGGCTACCACTGAAGCTTTCTTT,CASSMGAGATTEAFF